Shown below are 3 T cell receptor beta chains from a single sample sequenced in a study of cytomegalovirus exposure and HLA in healthy donors (dated by TCRdb to about 2017). The method behind the library was the immunoSEQ multiplex PCR assay. For the multiplex PCR, a mixture combining 60 forward primers for TCR Vbeta segments and 13 reverse primers for TCR Jbeta segments was used. As stored in TCRdb, this immuneACCESS dataset retains in-frame rearrangements with V and J assigned. A fraction of the clones does not appear; measured against another copy, unresolved V genes explain less than half of the discrepancy, and the remainder lacks a known reason. In this sample's table one finds around 75,000 clones. Approximately 14% of the sample is taken by the ten largest. The sample taken for sequencing was PBMCs. All receptors derive from a man aged 50-60 years in good health and CMV-seropositive.

Comments on this clone: Other DNA sequences in this sample translate to the same CDR3. The chain combines TRBV5-1 with TRBJ2-1, with 11 bases that match TRBD2. The CDR3 is 15 amino acids. Trimming at V came to 7 bases and at J to 3 bases, leaving 6 bases not matched to a gene. Germline CDR1 reads SGHRS; CDR2 reads YFSETQ. In DNA form, the CDR3 reads TGCGCCAGCCGGCCTCTAGCGGGAGGCTACAATGAGCAGTTCTTC. The encoded protein is CASRPLAGGYNEQFF.

The chain links TRBV11-2 to TRBJ1-2, with a weak D call TRBD1 (5 bases). This CDR3 region has 14 residues. CDR1 and CDR2 from the germline V gene are SGHAT and FQNNGV. Between the trimmed V and J ends, which lost 5 bases and 2 bases, there was a span of 12 bases. The CDR3 reads CASSLEQANYGYTF. The DNA for the CDR3 is TGTGCCAGCAGCCTCGAACAGGCCAACTATGGCTACACCTTC.

The chain couples TRBV6-5 to TRBJ2-3, with D tentatively TRBD1 (6 bases). The CDR3 totals 14 residues. The V end was cut by 6 bases, the J end by 2 bases, with 12 bases between. Germline assignment: CDR1 MNHEY and CDR2 SVGAGI. This CDR3 reads CASSPGHNTDTQYF. The DNA of the CDR3 is TGTGCCAGCAGCCCGGGACATAACACAGATACGCAGTATTTT.